The 20 T cell receptor beta chains below were found in one sample sequenced in a study of CD8 T cells in ankylosing spondylitis. TCRdb processed the 5' RACE reads anew with MiXCR; each CDR3 protein has one entry. Here the sample spans 150,000 or so distinct CDR3 sequences, about 32% being singletons. The sample consisted of synovial fluid, either unsorted or a sorted T cell fraction (not recorded which). Every receptor here comes from a male donor with ankylosing spondylitis.

The chain couples TRBV29-1 to TRBJ2-7; TRBD1 might be the D (5 bases). Trimming removed 4 bases at V and 2 bases at J, with 12 bases between. Germline-derived CDR1 and CDR2 are SQVTM and ANQGSEA. The CDR3 has 13 residues. CDR3 loop: CSVGGALTYEQYF. Here the CDR3 DNA reads TGCAGCGTTGGTGGGGCCCTTACCTACGAGCAGTACTTC.

The chain recombines TRBV4-2 with TRBJ2-1, with 8 nucleotides matching TRBD2. V lost 1 base and J lost 0; bases outside the gene matches: 11. This CDR3 spans 19 amino acids. Germline-derived CDR1 and CDR2 are LGHNA and YNFKEQ. CDR3 DNA sequence: TGTGCCAGCAGCCAAGTGCCTTCACTTAGCGGGATCTCCTACAATGAGCAGTTCTTC. The encoded protein is CASSQVPSLSGISYNEQFF.

This clonotype came up many times. The chain carries TRBV6-5 and TRBJ2-7; TRBD1 agrees at 10 bases. The junction had 3 bases not matched to a gene; V was cut back by 3 bases and J by 4 bases. The CDR3 has 14 amino acids. Germline assignment: CDR1 MNHEY and CDR2 SVGAGI. In DNA form, the CDR3 reads TGTGCCAGCAGTTATCGGGACAGGGGTTACGAGCAGTACTTC. Protein product: CASSYRDRGYEQYF.

This sequence joins TRBV3-1 and TRBJ2-3; tentative D call: TRBD1 (5 bases). Germline CDR1 reads LGHDT; CDR2 reads YNNKEL (reference sequence). Trimming took off 0 bases at V and 4 bases at J, with 11 bases between the two ends. The CDR3 runs 15 residues. CDR3 amino acids: CASSQDWQGSDTQYF. CDR3 DNA sequence: TGTGCCAGCAGCCAAGATTGGCAGGGATCAGATACGCAGTATTTT.

This clonotype has ten or more counts. This chain uses TRBV7-2 with TRBJ1-2; D is unclear. This CDR3 region has 15 residues. Trimming removed 6 bases from V and 4 bases from J, with 18 bases in between. Looked up from germline, CDR1 is SGHTA and CDR2 is FQGNSA. In DNA form, the CDR3 reads TGTGCCAGCAGATTTTCAAACGGGCGAAGCTATGGCTACACCTTC. This gives the protein CASRFSNGRSYGYTF.

The chain uses TRBV6-6 and TRBJ2-7; 9 bases align to TRBD2. V was pared by 5 bases and J by 3 bases, with 2 bases of the junction left unmatched. Germline values: CDR1 MNHNY, CDR2 SVGAGI (reference sequence). The CDR3 has 13 amino acids. The DNA of the CDR3 is TGTGCCAGCAGTCGACTAGCGGACTACGAGCAGTACTTC. This translates into CASSRLADYEQYF.

V is TRBV29-1 and J is TRBJ2-3, with D tentatively TRBD2 (6 bases). The V end was cut by 2 bases, the J end by 2 bases, with 8 bases between. Germline values: CDR1 SQVTM, CDR2 ANQGSEA. This CDR3 contains 13 residues. CDR3 coding DNA: TGCAGCGTTGAACGCGGGACCACAGATACGCAGTATTTT. Residues: CSVERGTTDTQYF.

This clonotype was seen more than once but under ten times. The chain is built from TRBV24-1 and TRBJ2-1; 9 nucleotides line up with TRBD1. The germline CDR1 and CDR2 sequences are KGHDR and SFDVKD. This CDR3 spans 13 amino acids. V trimming: 3 bases; J trimming: 15 bases; junction bases outside the gene matches: 8. As DNA, the CDR3 is TGTGCCACCAGTGATCGTCTGGGACAGGGCTGGTTCTTC. The encoded protein is CATSDRLGQGWFF.

This chain links TRBV28 with TRBJ1-1; D perhaps matches TRBD1 (5 bases). The CDR3 contains 13 residues. The germline V and J ends were trimmed by 6 bases and 1 base, with 9 bases remaining between them. Germline V gene sequence: CDR1 MDHEN, CDR2 SYDVKM. The CDR3 loop reads CASRQARNTEAFF. DNA of the CDR3: TGTGCCAGCAGACAGGCTCGGAACACTGAAGCTTTCTTT.

This clonotype was seen ten or more times. The junction differs from germline at one of its ends, possibly a read error. DNA of the CDR3: TGCAGTGCTAGAGATTGGGTGGGGGGCGTTATGGGCCACTTC. This sequence encodes CSARDWVGGVMGHF. The rearrangement joins TRBV20-1 to TRBJ1-2; perhaps TRBD1 as D (6 bases). Germline V gene sequence: CDR1 DFQATT, CDR2 SNEGSKA (reference sequence). This CDR3 contains 14 residues.

The chain joins TRBV5-1 to TRBJ2-5; D perhaps matches TRBD2 (6 bases). The germline CDR1 and CDR2 sequences are SGHRS and YFSETQ. The CDR3 totals 16 residues. Trimming pared 4 bases from V and 6 bases from J, leaving 22 bases between. The CDR3 protein is CASSPTSLGFGKTQYF. For the CDR3, the DNA is TGCGCCAGCAGCCCCACTAGCTTGGGGTTTGGGAAGACCCAGTACTTC.

V and J are TRBV9 and TRBJ1-5; 10 nucleotides line up with TRBD1. CDR1 and CDR2 (germline): SGDLS, YYNGEE. The V and J ends lost 4 bases and 7 bases, in that order; junction bases with no gene match: 8. The CDR3 covers 15 residues. The CDR3 is CASSPGTGAGQPQHF. The DNA of the CDR3 is TGTGCCAGCAGCCCAGGGACAGGGGCCGGCCAGCCCCAGCATTTT. Looking up the rest from reference TRBV9 and TRBJ1-5 gives the full variable domain: DSGVTQTPKHLITATGQRVTLRCSPRSGDLSVYWYQQSLDQGLQFLIQYYNGEERAKGNILERFSAQQFPDLHSELNLSSLELGDSALYFCASSPGTGAGQPQHFGDGTRLSIL.

Points on this clonotype: At one end, the junction sequence differs from germline, possibly due to a read error. V usage is TRBV7-2 and J usage is TRBJ2-5; unclear D gene. CDR1 and CDR2 from the germline V gene are SGHTA and FQGNSA. There are 15 residues in the CDR3. Here the CDR3 reads CAGSLANRLKETQYF. The CDR3, as DNA: TGTGCCGGCAGCTTAGCTAATAGGCTGAAAGAGACCCAGTACTTC.

V is TRBV11-2 and J is TRBJ1-1; maybe TRBD1 (5 bases). Trimming stripped 5 bases from V and 3 bases from J, with 13 bases between. The CDR3 loop spans 14 amino acids. Germline assignment: CDR1 SGHAT and CDR2 FQNNGV. The CDR3 coding sequence is TGTGCCAGCAGCCCTAACTGGGGGGACACTGAAGCTTTCTTT. Its protein product is CASSPNWGDTEAFF.

This clonotype was recorded a few times. This chain links TRBV6-5 with TRBJ2-3; 11 nucleotides line up with TRBD2. CDR1 is MNHEY and CDR2 is SVGAGI in the germline V gene. V trimming: 6 bases; J trimming: 4 bases; junction bases outside the gene matches: 9. This CDR3 is built from 16 residues. The CDR3 bases are TGTGCCAGCAGATCTCCACTAGCGGGAGACCCAGATACGCAGTATTTT. It codes for CASRSPLAGDPDTQYF.

This clonotype was found many times. The chain carries TRBV12-3 or TRBV12-4 and TRBJ1-5; D possibly corresponds to TRBD1 (5 bases). The CDR3 is 19 residues long. V was cut by 6 bases and J by 2 bases, with 26 bases left in between. The CDR3 DNA follows: TGTGCCAGCAGCCCAGACCAACATGGGGGAGTTCTGGGCAATCAGCCCCAGCATTTT. Protein: CASSPDQHGGVLGNQPQHF.

The chain uses TRBV28 and TRBJ1-2; a possible D gene is TRBD1 (5 bases). CDR1 and CDR2 (germline): MDHEN, SYDVKM. This CDR3 has 14 amino acids. V gave up 4 bases and J gave up 4 bases, with 13 bases separating them. The CDR3 reads CASSWSGTSYGYTF. The CDR3 bases are TGTGCCAGCAGTTGGTCAGGGACGAGCTATGGCTACACCTTC.

CDR3 protein: CASTPAPGRTEAFF. In DNA, the CDR3 is TGTGCCAGCACCCCGGCCCCGGGGAGGACTGAAGCTTTCTTT. The gene calls are TRBV7-2 and TRBJ1-1, with D unresolved. Trimming took off 7 bases at V and 5 bases at J, with 17 bases between the two ends. Germline V gives CDR1 SGHTA, CDR2 FQGNSA. This CDR3 contains 14 residues.

This clonotype was seen once. The CDR3 DNA reads TGTGCCAGCAGCTTAAGCCCGGGTTGGCAAGAGACCCAGTACTTC. Translated: CASSLSPGWQETQYF. The chain carries TRBV11-1 and TRBJ2-5, with no clear D. This CDR3 is built from 15 residues. Per the germline V gene, CDR1 is SGHAT and CDR2 is FQDESV (reference sequence). V was cut by 2 bases and J by 2 bases, with 12 bases left in between.

Ten or more counts support this clonotype. CDR3 nucleotides: TGTGCCAGCAGCGGAGAAGCAGGGGCTCGCTATGGCTACACCTTC. Residues: CASSGEAGARYGYTF. This chain uses TRBV9 with TRBJ1-2; tentative D call: TRBD1 (6 bases). The ends were cut back, 3 bases at V and 4 bases at J, with 16 bases in the middle. The CDR3 is made up of 15 amino acids. Germline assignment: CDR1 SGDLS and CDR2 YYNGEE.